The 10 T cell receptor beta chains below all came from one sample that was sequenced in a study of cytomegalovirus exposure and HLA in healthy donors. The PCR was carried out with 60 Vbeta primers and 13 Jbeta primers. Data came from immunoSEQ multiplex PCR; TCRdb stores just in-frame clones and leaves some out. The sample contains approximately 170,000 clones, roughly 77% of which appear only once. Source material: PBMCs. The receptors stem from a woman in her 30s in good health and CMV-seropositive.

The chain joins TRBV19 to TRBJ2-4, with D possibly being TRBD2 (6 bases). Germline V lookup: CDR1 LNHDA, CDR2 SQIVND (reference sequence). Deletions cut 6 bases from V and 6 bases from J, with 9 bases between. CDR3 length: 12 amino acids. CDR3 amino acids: CASRLEGNIQYF. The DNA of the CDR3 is TGTGCCAGTAGACTGGAGGGAAACATTCAGTACTTC. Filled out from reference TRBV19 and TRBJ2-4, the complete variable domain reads DGGITQSPKYLFRKEGQNVTLSCEQNLNHDAMYWYRQDPGQGLRLIYYSQIVNDFQKGDIAEGYSVSREKKESFPLTVTSAQKNPTAFYLCASRLEGNIQYFGAGTRLSVL.

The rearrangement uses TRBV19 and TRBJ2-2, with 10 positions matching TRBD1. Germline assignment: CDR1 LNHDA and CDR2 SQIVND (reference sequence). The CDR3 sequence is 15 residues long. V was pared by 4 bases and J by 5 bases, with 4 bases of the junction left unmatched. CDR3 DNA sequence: TGTGCCAGTAGTAGGACAGGGGGACGAACCGGGGAGCTGTTTTTT. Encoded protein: CASSRTGGRTGELFF.

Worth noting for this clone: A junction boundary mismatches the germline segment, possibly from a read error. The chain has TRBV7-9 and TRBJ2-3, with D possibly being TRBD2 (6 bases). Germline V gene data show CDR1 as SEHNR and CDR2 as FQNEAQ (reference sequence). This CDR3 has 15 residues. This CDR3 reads CSSSLFGSSGDTQYF. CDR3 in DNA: TGTTCCAGCAGCCTATTCGGCAGTAGCGGAGATACGCAGTATTTT.

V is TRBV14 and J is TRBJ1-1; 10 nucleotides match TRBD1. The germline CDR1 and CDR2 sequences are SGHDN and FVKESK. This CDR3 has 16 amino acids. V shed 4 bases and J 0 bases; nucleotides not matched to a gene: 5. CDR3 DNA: TGTGCCAGCAGCCTGTGGACAGGGGGTTTGAACACTGAAGCTTTCTTT. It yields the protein CASSLWTGGLNTEAFF.

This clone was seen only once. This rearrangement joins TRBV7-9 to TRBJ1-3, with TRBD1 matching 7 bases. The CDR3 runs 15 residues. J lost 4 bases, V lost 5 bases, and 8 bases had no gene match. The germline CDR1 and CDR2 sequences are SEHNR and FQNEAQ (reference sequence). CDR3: CASSPQTGQGNTIYF. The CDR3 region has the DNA TGTGCCAGCAGCCCCCAGACAGGGCAAGGAAACACCATATATTTT. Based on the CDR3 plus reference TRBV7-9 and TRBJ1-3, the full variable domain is DTGVSQNPRHKITKRGQNVTFRCDPISEHNRLYWYRQTLGQGPEFLTYFQNEAQLEKSRLLSDRFSAERPKGSFSTLEIQRTEQGDSAMYLCASSPQTGQGNTIYFGEGSWLTVV.

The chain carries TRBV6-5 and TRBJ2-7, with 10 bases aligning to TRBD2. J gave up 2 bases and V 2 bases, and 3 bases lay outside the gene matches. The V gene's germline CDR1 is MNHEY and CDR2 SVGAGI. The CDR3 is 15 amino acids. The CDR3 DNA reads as TGTGCCAGCAGTTACGCTAGCGGGGGACCCTACGAGCAGTACTTC. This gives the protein CASSYASGGPYEQYF.

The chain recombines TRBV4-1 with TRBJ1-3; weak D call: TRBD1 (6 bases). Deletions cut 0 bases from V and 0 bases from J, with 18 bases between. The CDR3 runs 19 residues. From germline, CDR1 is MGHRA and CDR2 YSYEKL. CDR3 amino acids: CASSQELWTVHSSGNTIYF. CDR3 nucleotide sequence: TGCGCCAGCAGCCAAGAACTTTGGACAGTTCATTCCTCTGGAAACACCATATATTTT.

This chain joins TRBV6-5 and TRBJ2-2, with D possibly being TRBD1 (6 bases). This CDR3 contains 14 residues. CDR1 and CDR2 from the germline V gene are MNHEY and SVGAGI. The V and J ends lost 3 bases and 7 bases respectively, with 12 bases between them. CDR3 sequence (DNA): TGTGCCAGCAGTTATTCACAGGGCCACGGGGAGCTGTTTTTT. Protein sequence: CASSYSQGHGELFF.

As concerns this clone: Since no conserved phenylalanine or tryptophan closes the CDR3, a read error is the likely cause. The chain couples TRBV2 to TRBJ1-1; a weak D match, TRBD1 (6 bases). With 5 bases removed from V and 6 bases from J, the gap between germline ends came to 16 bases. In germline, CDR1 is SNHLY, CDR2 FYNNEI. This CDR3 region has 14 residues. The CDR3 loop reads CASSTTQGSAEAFL. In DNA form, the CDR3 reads TGTGCCAGCAGTACGACCCAGGGGTCGGCTGAAGCTTTCCTT.

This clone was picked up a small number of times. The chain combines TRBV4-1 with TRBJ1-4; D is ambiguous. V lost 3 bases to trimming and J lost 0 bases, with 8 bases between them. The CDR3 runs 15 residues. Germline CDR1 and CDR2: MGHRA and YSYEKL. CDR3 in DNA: TGCGCCAGCAGCCAGACACAGTCAACTAATGAAAAACTGTTTTTT. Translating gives CASSQTQSTNEKLFF.